Listed here are 23 T cell receptor beta chains from one sample, sequenced in a study of glioma-infiltrating T cells. The iRepertoire nested amplicon-rescue multiplex PCR amplified TCR alpha and beta CDR3s from RNA. TCRdb re-called the multiplex PCR reads with MiXCR, one entry per CDR3 protein. The sample shows 84,000 or so distinct CDR3 sequences, 20% to 25% of them seen only once. Material for sequencing was glioma tissue, nonneoplastic brain tissue, or PBMCs (not recorded which). Receptor source: a human donor with low-grade glioma or glioblastoma, undergoing nonglioma brain surgery, or in good health (not recorded which).

This clonotype occurred many times. V and J are TRBV4-1 and TRBJ2-5; the D is unclear. This CDR3 has 16 residues. Germline V gene lookup returns CDR1 MGHRA and CDR2 YSYEKL. V dropped 1 base and J dropped 1 base, with 13 bases sitting between them. The CDR3 DNA reads TGCGCCAGCAGCCAAGGGTCGCAGCCTTTCCAAGAGACCCAGTACTTC. Its translation is CASSQGSQPFQETQYF.

Ten or more counts support this clonotype. The CDR3 coding sequence is TGCAGTGCTAGATTACAGGGGCGAGTAACTGGCTACACCTTC. It codes for CSARLQGRVTGYTF. The chain employs TRBV20-1 and TRBJ1-2; 7 bases are shared with TRBD1. The CDR3 sequence is 14 residues long. The junction had 10 bases not matched to a gene; V was cut back by 2 bases and J by 7 bases. CDR1 is DFQATT and CDR2 is SNEGSKA in the germline V gene (reference sequence).

Notes on this clonotype: Possible read error: a much larger clone is one base away. This chain links TRBV3-1 with TRBJ2-1; perhaps TRBD2 as D (5 bases). Germline loops: CDR1 LGHDT, CDR2 YNNKEL (reference sequence). The CDR3 runs 15 residues. CDR3 amino acids: CASSQAYAPRGEQLF. In DNA form, the CDR3 reads TGTGCCAGCAGCCAAGCGTATGCTCCCCGGGGTGAGCAGTTATTC.

The chain combines TRBV7-9 with TRBJ1-2; the match to TRBD1 covers 9 bases. V shed 6 bases and J 7 bases; nucleotides not matched to a gene: 9. The CDR3 sequence is 14 residues long. In germline, CDR1 is SEHNR, CDR2 FQNEAQ (reference sequence). The CDR3 sequence is CASRSGTGRSGYTF. In nucleotides, the CDR3 is TGTGCCAGCAGATCCGGGACAGGGCGATCTGGCTACACCTTC.

This clonotype has a count of ten or more. The chain recombines TRBV20-1 with TRBJ2-3; TRBD1 matches 10 bases. The CDR3 contains 15 residues. With 6 bases clipped from V and 2 bases from J, the junction kept 8 bases outside the gene matches. Germline-derived CDR1 and CDR2 are DFQATT and SNEGSKA (reference sequence). The CDR3 DNA reads TGCAGTGCCATAAAGACAGGGGGCGACACAGATACGCAGTATTTT. Amino acid sequence: CSAIKTGGDTDTQYF.

This sequence joins TRBV20-1 and TRBJ1-1; unclear D gene. The germline V and J ends were trimmed by 6 bases and 5 bases, with 13 bases remaining between them. The CDR3 totals 12 residues. The V gene's germline CDR1 is DFQATT and CDR2 SNEGSKA (reference sequence). CDR3 DNA sequence: TGCAGTGCCTCCCGGGCAGGTACTGAAGCTTTCTTT. Protein sequence: CSASRAGTEAFF.

This clonotype was observed a few times. This chain joins TRBV6-5 and TRBJ2-3, with 8 bases lining up with TRBD2. The CDR3 contains 16 residues. V gave up 0 bases and J gave up 3 bases; unmatched junction bases: 5. Germline V lookup: CDR1 MNHEY, CDR2 SVGAGI. The CDR3 DNA sequence: TGTGCCAGCAGTTACTCTGGTGGCGGGAGGACAGATACGCAGTATTTT. Amino acid sequence: CASSYSGGGRTDTQYF.

Of note for this clonotype: A much larger clone sits a single nucleotide away, making a read error possible. The V call is TRBV18, the J call TRBJ1-2; D is unresolved. The germline gives CDR1 KGHSH, CDR2 LQKENI. V lost 5 bases, J lost 2 bases, and 12 bases lay in between. CDR3 length: 14 amino acids. The CDR3 nucleotides are TGTGCCAGCTCATCAGCGGGAGCGAACTATGGCTACACCTTC. Translating gives CASSSAGANYGYTF.

This clonotype was picked up many times. This chain uses TRBV6-2 or TRBV6-3 with TRBJ2-1; TRBD2 aligns across 10 bases. Germline V lookup: CDR1 MNHEY, CDR2 SVGEGT. The ends lost 5 bases at V and 0 bases at J; junction bases unmatched: 7. The CDR3 sequence is 17 residues long. This CDR3 reads CASSPRTSGSSYNEQFF. The CDR3 coding sequence is TGTGCCAGCAGTCCTCGGACTAGCGGTAGCTCCTACAATGAGCAGTTCTTC.

This clonotype was detected many times. V is TRBV7-9 and J is TRBJ1-1; D gene uncertain. CDR3 length: 12 residues. Trimming took 5 bases from V and 6 from J, leaving 10 bases between them. Germline values: CDR1 SEHNR, CDR2 FQNEAQ (reference sequence). CDR3 loop: CASSPTWPEAFF. Written as DNA, the CDR3 is TGTGCCAGCAGCCCTACCTGGCCTGAAGCTTTCTTT.

This clonotype has more than one count but fewer than ten. CDR3 in amino acids: CASSLRQGTYGYTF. The CDR3 DNA reads TGCGCCAGCAGCTTGAGACAGGGGACCTATGGCTACACCTTC. The chain is built from TRBV5-1 and TRBJ1-2; the match to TRBD1 covers 8 bases. Germline V gives CDR1 SGHRS, CDR2 YFSETQ. V shed 1 base and J 4 bases; nucleotides not matched to a gene: 3. The CDR3 sequence is 14 residues long.

Concerning this clonotype: A much larger clone sits a single nucleotide away, making a read error possible. The rearrangement joins TRBV12-5 to TRBJ1-6; TRBD1 is a possible D gene (5 bases). This CDR3 has 12 residues. From germline, CDR1 is LGHNT and CDR2 FRNRAP. CDR3 sequence: CDSGLWGPPLHF. CDR3 nucleotide sequence: TGTGATAGTGGTTTGTGGGGACCACCCCTCCACTTT.

Comment on this clonotype: Because it lacks the conserved phenylalanine or tryptophan at the end, this CDR3 is likely a read error. The chain combines TRBV6-1 with TRBJ2-5; 10 positions match TRBD1. This CDR3 is built from 14 residues. The trim removed 9 bases at V and 5 bases at J, leaving 9 bases unmatched. Per the germline V gene, CDR1 is MNHNS and CDR2 is SASEGT. The CDR3 here is CASGRGQGRETQYL. The CDR3 nucleotides read TGTGCCAGTGGGAGGGGACAGGGGAGGGAGACCCAGTACCTC.

This clonotype was detected ten times or more. This sequence joins TRBV20-1 and TRBJ2-7; 9 bases are a match to TRBD1. J was trimmed by 11 bases and V by 6 bases; bases with no gene match: 8. Germline assignment: CDR1 DFQATT and CDR2 SNEGSKA (reference sequence). The length of the CDR3 is 11 residues. In DNA form, the CDR3 reads TGCAGTGCAACCTTACAGGGGGCAAAGTACTTC. Translating it yields CSATLQGAKYF.

The chain joins TRBV19 to TRBJ2-1; 9 positions agree with TRBD2. V lost 3 bases, J lost 8 bases, and 5 bases stayed unmatched. This CDR3 has 14 residues. Germline CDR1 and CDR2: LNHDA and SQIVND (reference sequence). CDR3 protein: CASSILAGRHEQFF. The CDR3 DNA reads as TGTGCCAGTAGTATCCTAGCGGGACGGCATGAGCAGTTCTTC. The variable domain in full, with the rest retrieved from reference TRBV19 and TRBJ2-1, is DGGITQSPKYLFRKEGQNVTLSCEQNLNHDAMYWYRQDPGQGLRLIYYSQIVNDFQKGDIAEGYSVSREKKESFPLTVTSAQKNPTAFYLCASSILAGRHEQFFGPGTRLTVL.

The chain employs TRBV29-1 and TRBJ1-2; tentative D call: TRBD1 (5 bases). Germline CDR1 reads SQVTM; CDR2 reads ANQGSEA. The V end lost 4 bases, the J end lost 0 bases, and 12 bases lay between the germline ends. This CDR3 is 14 amino acids long. This CDR3 is CSVARDGANYGYTF. The CDR3 nucleotides read TGCAGCGTTGCGCGGGACGGGGCTAACTATGGCTACACCTTC.

In its sample, this clonotype was seen once. This may be a read error: a much more frequent sequence differs by one nucleotide. The V gene is TRBV12-3 or TRBV12-4, the J gene TRBJ2-5; TRBD1 agrees at 10 bases. The CDR3 sequence is 16 residues long. The CDR3 nucleotides read TGTGCCAGCAGGATGACAGGGGGCGCCGTCCGAGAGAGCCAGTACTTC. Translated, it gives CASRMTGGAVRESQYF.

This clonotype was observed many times. The V and J genes are TRBV27 and TRBJ1-5; TRBD1 agrees at 8 bases. The CDR3 is 15 amino acids. In germline, CDR1 is MNHEY, CDR2 SMNVEV (reference sequence). V dropped 8 bases and J dropped 4; count of bases not matched to a gene: 10. Written as DNA, the CDR3 is TGTGCCAGCGGGGATGGAACAGGGGGGAATCAGCCCCAGCATTTT. Translated: CASGDGTGGNQPQHF.

In nucleotides, the CDR3 is TGTGCCAGAAGCCACCCCCCGGGCAGGGACAATGAGCAGTTCTTC. Translation: CARSHPPGRDNEQFF. The chain combines TRBV7-2 with TRBJ2-1; TRBD1 might be the D (5 bases). The CDR3 is made up of 15 amino acids. Germline V gene lookup returns CDR1 SGHTA and CDR2 FQGNSA. V lost 9 bases and J lost 5, with 20 bases in between.

J is TRBJ2-3 and V is TRBV5-1; D is unclear. The germline V gene has CDR1 SGHRS and CDR2 YFSETQ. The V end was cut by 5 bases, the J end by 1 base, with 11 bases between. The CDR3 sequence is 14 residues long. CDR3 protein: CASSSLRGTDTQYF. The CDR3 DNA reads TGCGCCAGCAGTTCTTTACGGGGCACAGATACGCAGTATTTT.

The CDR3 spells CASRHPGSNTEAFF. In DNA form, the CDR3 reads TGTGCCAGCAGACACCCAGGGTCTAACACTGAAGCTTTCTTT. The chain employs TRBV12-3 or TRBV12-4 and TRBJ1-1; maybe TRBD1 (5 bases). The V and J ends lost 6 bases and 2 bases respectively, with 13 bases between them. The length of the CDR3 is 14 residues.

Remarks on this clonotype: A read error may be the cause here, since a much bigger clone is one base away. The rearrangement joins TRBV18 to TRBJ1-4; D is unclear. Per germline, CDR1 KGHSH and CDR2 LQKENI. The CDR3 runs to 13 residues. V was cut by 3 bases and J by 7 bases, with 9 bases left in between. In DNA, the CDR3 is TGTGCCAGCTCACCCCGGAGAGTTGAAAAACTGTTTTTT. Encoded protein: CASSPRRVEKLFF.

Comment on this clonotype: No conserved phenylalanine or tryptophan is present at the end of the CDR3, so a read error is the likely explanation. The chain combines TRBV18 with TRBJ2-5, with unresolved D. Looked up from germline, CDR1 is KGHSH and CDR2 is LQKENI. This CDR3 has 13 residues. V lost 0 bases, J lost 5 bases, and 7 bases lay in between. The CDR3 DNA sequence: TGTGCCAGCTCACCACCGACAACGGAGACCCAGTACTAC. As protein: CASSPPTTETQYY.